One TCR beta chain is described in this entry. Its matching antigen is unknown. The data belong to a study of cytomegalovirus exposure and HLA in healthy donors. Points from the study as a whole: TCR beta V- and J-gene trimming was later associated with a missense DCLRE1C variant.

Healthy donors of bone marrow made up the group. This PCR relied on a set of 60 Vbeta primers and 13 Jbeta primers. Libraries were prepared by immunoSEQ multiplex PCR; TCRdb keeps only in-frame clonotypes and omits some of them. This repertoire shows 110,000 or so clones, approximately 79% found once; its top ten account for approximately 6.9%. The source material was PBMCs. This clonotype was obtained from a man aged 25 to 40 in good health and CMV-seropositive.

CDR3 residues: CSAGQGIEAFF. The CDR3 DNA is TGCAGTGCCGGCCAGGGGATTGAAGCTTTCTTT. The genes are TRBV20-1 and TRBJ1-1, with D possibly being TRBD1 (6 bases). The CDR3 is made up of 11 amino acids. Looked up from germline, CDR1 is DFQATT and CDR2 is SNEGSKA (reference sequence). The ends were cut back, 6 bases at V and 7 bases at J, with 12 bases in the middle.